A selection of T cell receptor beta chains follows, all from one sample in a study of T cell responses to AZD1222 COVID-19 vaccine. Clones were sequenced by immunoSEQ multiplex PCR, and TCRdb holds only the in-frame ones, with some missing. The repertoire holds roughly 99,000 clones, with about 90% as singletons. This sample comprised peripheral blood, obtained on day 0 of AZD1222 vaccination. These receptors came from an adult in good health. Both conserved end residues are part of each CDR3. D genes are given only for firm matches. Where a row states a size, it is once, few, many or the class of an expanded clone; other rows omit it.

abundance: -
v_gene: TRBV27
j_gene: TRBJ2-7
d_gene: -
CDR3aa: CASSLTGFEQYF
CDR3nt: TGTGCCAGCAGTTTAACCGGGTTCGAGCAGTACTTC

abundance: -
v_gene: TRBV29-1
j_gene: TRBJ1-1
d_gene: -
CDR3aa: CSVGPPRMNTEAFF
CDR3nt: TGCAGCGTTGGCCCCCCTCGGATGAACACTGAAGCTTTCTTT

abundance: -
v_gene: TRBV4-3
j_gene: TRBJ2-7
d_gene: TRBD1
CDR3aa: CASSQDSPFGTGVSYEQYF
CDR3nt: TGCGCCAGCAGCCAAGATTCCCCCTTCGGGACAGGGGTCTCCTACGAGCAGTACTTC

abundance: -
v_gene: TRBV9
j_gene: TRBJ1-2
d_gene: -
CDR3aa: CASSVSPSSEGQSGYTF
CDR3nt: TGTGCCAGCAGCGTATCCCCCAGCTCGGAGGGGCAAAGTGGCTACACCTTC

abundance: -
v_gene: TRBV6-5
j_gene: TRBJ2-1
d_gene: -
CDR3aa: CASSYTYRASSTEQFF
CDR3nt: TGTGCCAGCAGTTACACATACCGGGCCTCAAGCACTGAGCAGTTCTTC

abundance: -
v_gene: TRBV30
j_gene: TRBJ2-3
d_gene: -
CDR3aa: CAWGRGSLDTQYF
CDR3nt: TGTGCCTGGGGCCGTGGGTCGTTAGATACGCAGTATTTT

abundance: -
v_gene: TRBV19
j_gene: TRBJ1-4
d_gene: -
CDR3aa: CASSPSGTLGEKLFF
CDR3nt: TGTGCCAGTAGCCCGTCGGGCACTCTTGGCGAAAAACTGTTTTTT

abundance: -
v_gene: TRBV6-1
j_gene: TRBJ1-3
d_gene: -
CDR3aa: CASSEGPYGGTIYF
CDR3nt: TGTGCCAGCAGTGAAGGACCCTACGGGGGCACCATATATTTT

abundance: -
v_gene: TRBV6-2/TRBV6-3
j_gene: TRBJ1-4
d_gene: -
CDR3aa: CASSFDGRSEKLFF
CDR3nt: TGTGCCAGCAGTTTCGACGGACGGAGTGAAAAACTGTTTTTT

abundance: -
v_gene: TRBV30
j_gene: TRBJ1-3
d_gene: -
CDR3aa: CACKPQGWGNTIYF
CDR3nt: TGTGCCTGCAAACCCCAGGGGTGGGGAAACACCATATATTTT

abundance: -
v_gene: TRBV6-2/TRBV6-3
j_gene: TRBJ1-5
d_gene: TRBD1
CDR3aa: CASSLRTGGLSNQPQHF
CDR3nt: TGTGCCAGCAGTCTTCGGACAGGGGGCCTTAGCAATCAGCCCCAGCATTTT

abundance: -
v_gene: TRBV6-4
j_gene: TRBJ1-5
d_gene: TRBD1
CDR3aa: CASSERGGGQPQHF
CDR3nt: TGTGCCAGCAGTGAAAGAGGGGGCGGGCAGCCCCAGCATTTT

abundance: -
v_gene: TRBV21-1
j_gene: TRBJ1-1
d_gene: -
CDR3aa: CASIFDYAWGTEAFF
CDR3nt: TGTGCCAGCATCTTCGACTACGCCTGGGGGACTGAAGCTTTCTTT

abundance: -
v_gene: TRBV12-5
j_gene: TRBJ1-6
d_gene: -
CDR3aa: CASGLGGRDGSPLHF
CDR3nt: TGTGCTAGTGGTTTGGGGGGCCGGGACGGATCACCCCTCCACTTT

abundance: few
v_gene: TRBV7-2
j_gene: TRBJ2-1
d_gene: TRBD1
CDR3aa: CASSLDRGLVEQFF
CDR3nt: TGTGCCAGCAGCTTAGACAGGGGGCTGGTTGAGCAGTTCTTC

abundance: few
v_gene: TRBV7-2
j_gene: TRBJ2-1
d_gene: -
CDR3aa: CASSSPDGGDFEQFF
CDR3nt: TGTGCCAGCAGCTCCCCTGACGGTGGGGACTTTGAGCAGTTCTTC

abundance: -
v_gene: TRBV28
j_gene: TRBJ1-2
d_gene: TRBD1
CDR3aa: CASSLLRTGGDYGYTF
CDR3nt: TGTGCCAGCAGTCTCCTTCGGACAGGGGGGGATTATGGCTACACCTTC

abundance: -
v_gene: TRBV9
j_gene: TRBJ1-1
d_gene: -
CDR3aa: CASSVANSGNTEAFF
CDR3nt: TGTGCCAGCAGCGTAGCTAACAGTGGGAACACTGAAGCTTTCTTT

abundance: once
v_gene: TRBV6-2/TRBV6-3
j_gene: TRBJ2-3
d_gene: TRBD2
CDR3aa: CASSYKTSGADTDTQYF
CDR3nt: TGTGCCAGCAGTTACAAGACTAGCGGGGCCGACACAGATACGCAGTATTTT

abundance: -
v_gene: TRBV5-1
j_gene: TRBJ2-2
d_gene: -
CDR3aa: CASSLEGRNTGELFF
CDR3nt: TGCGCCAGCAGCTTGGAGGGGCGCAACACCGGGGAGCTGTTTTTT

abundance: -
v_gene: TRBV6-2/TRBV6-3
j_gene: TRBJ1-1
d_gene: -
CDR3aa: CASSTTNRARAFF
CDR3nt: TGTGCCAGCAGTACCACAAACAGGGCTCGTGCTTTCTTT

abundance: few
v_gene: TRBV7-2
j_gene: TRBJ2-1
d_gene: -
CDR3aa: CASSLAPGASAQNEQFF
CDR3nt: TGTGCCAGCAGCTTAGCTCCGGGGGCATCCGCACAGAATGAGCAGTTCTTC

abundance: -
v_gene: TRBV10-2
j_gene: TRBJ2-2
d_gene: -
CDR3aa: CASSYTGVNTGELFF
CDR3nt: TGCGCCAGCAGCTACACCGGGGTCAACACCGGGGAGCTGTTTTTT

abundance: -
v_gene: TRBV7-8
j_gene: TRBJ2-1
d_gene: -
CDR3aa: CASSSRLLRDNEQFF
CDR3nt: TGTGCCAGCAGCTCTCGGCTTTTGAGGGACAATGAGCAGTTCTTC

abundance: -
v_gene: TRBV5-1
j_gene: TRBJ2-7
d_gene: -
CDR3aa: CASSPLTGTDEQYF
CDR3nt: TGCGCCAGCAGCCCGCTGACGGGAACTGACGAGCAGTACTTC

abundance: -
v_gene: TRBV19
j_gene: TRBJ2-1
d_gene: -
CDR3aa: CASDPGESYNEQFF
CDR3nt: TGTGCCAGTGATCCAGGGGAATCCTACAATGAGCAGTTCTTC

abundance: -
v_gene: TRBV5-6
j_gene: TRBJ2-7
d_gene: -
CDR3aa: CASSLYTYEQYF
CDR3nt: TGTGCCAGCAGCTTGTACACATACGAGCAGTACTTC

abundance: -
v_gene: TRBV29-1
j_gene: TRBJ1-2
d_gene: -
CDR3aa: CSVGEGPGGSGYTF
CDR3nt: TGCAGCGTTGGAGAGGGGCCTGGAGGAAGTGGCTACACCTTC

abundance: -
v_gene: TRBV19
j_gene: TRBJ2-7
d_gene: TRBD1
CDR3aa: CASSKGQGTYEQYF
CDR3nt: TGTGCCAGTAGTAAAGGACAGGGGACCTACGAGCAGTACTTC

abundance: -
v_gene: TRBV7-2
j_gene: TRBJ2-7
d_gene: -
CDR3aa: CASSFGNLVGEQYF
CDR3nt: TGTGCCAGCAGCTTCGGGAATCTCGTTGGCGAGCAGTACTTC

abundance: -
v_gene: TRBV7-2
j_gene: TRBJ1-4
d_gene: -
CDR3aa: CASTRGGEGEKLFF
CDR3nt: TGTGCCAGCACCCGGGGCGGGGAAGGTGAAAAACTGTTTTTT

abundance: once
v_gene: TRBV6-4
j_gene: TRBJ2-2
d_gene: TRBD1
CDR3aa: CASSDPESGTGNTGELFF
CDR3nt: TGTGCCAGCAGTGACCCCGAAAGTGGGACAGGGAACACCGGGGAGCTGTTTTTT

abundance: -
v_gene: TRBV6-1
j_gene: TRBJ2-6
d_gene: -
CDR3aa: CASSEAHRSSGANVLTF
CDR3nt: TGTGCCAGCAGTGAAGCGCACAGGAGCTCTGGGGCCAACGTCCTGACTTTC

abundance: -
v_gene: TRBV27
j_gene: TRBJ1-5
d_gene: -
CDR3aa: CASRVTRYSNQPQHF
CDR3nt: TGTGCCAGCAGGGTCACCAGATATAGCAATCAGCCCCAGCATTTT

abundance: -
v_gene: TRBV25-1
j_gene: TRBJ1-1
d_gene: -
CDR3aa: CASREDLVHGVAFF
CDR3nt: TGTGCCAGCAGAGAGGATTTGGTCCACGGTGTAGCTTTCTTT

abundance: -
v_gene: TRBV29-1
j_gene: TRBJ2-3
d_gene: -
CDR3aa: CSVVVGAGTDTQYF
CDR3nt: TGCAGCGTTGTGGTGGGGGCTGGCACAGATACGCAGTATTTT

abundance: -
v_gene: TRBV5-8
j_gene: TRBJ2-2
d_gene: -
CDR3aa: CASSLDRSTGELFF
CDR3nt: TGTGCCAGCAGCTTGGACAGATCCACCGGGGAGCTGTTTTTT

abundance: -
v_gene: TRBV12-3/TRBV12-4
j_gene: TRBJ2-7
d_gene: TRBD1
CDR3aa: CASSNRGFYEQYF
CDR3nt: TGTGCCAGCAGTAACAGGGGCTTCTACGAGCAGTACTTC

abundance: -
v_gene: TRBV7-2
j_gene: TRBJ2-1
d_gene: TRBD2
CDR3aa: CASSPRGVRRSNYNEQFF
CDR3nt: TGTGCCAGCAGCCCCCGGGGGGTACGGCGGAGCAACTACAATGAGCAGTTCTTC

abundance: once
v_gene: TRBV14
j_gene: TRBJ2-2
d_gene: TRBD2
CDR3aa: CASSSRGGANTGELFF
CDR3nt: TGTGCCAGCAGCTCGCGGGGGGGCGCAAACACCGGGGAGCTGTTTTTT

abundance: -
v_gene: TRBV3-1/TRBV3-2
j_gene: TRBJ1-1
d_gene: -
CDR3aa: CASSPPFGGLNTEAFF
CDR3nt: TGTGCCAGCAGCCCCCCTTTTGGGGGATTGAACACTGAAGCTTTCTTT

abundance: -
v_gene: TRBV28
j_gene: TRBJ2-5
d_gene: -
CDR3aa: CASSPTGTPRWTQYF
CDR3nt: TGTGCCAGCAGTCCCACCGGGACACCACGATGGACCCAGTACTTC

abundance: -
v_gene: TRBV11-1
j_gene: TRBJ2-7
d_gene: TRBD1
CDR3aa: CASSLSTGAFAYEQYF
CDR3nt: TGTGCCAGCAGCTTATCGACAGGGGCCTTCGCCTACGAGCAGTACTTC

abundance: -
v_gene: TRBV6-2/TRBV6-3
j_gene: TRBJ2-1
d_gene: TRBD2
CDR3aa: CASSWGGEYNEQFF
CDR3nt: TGTGCCAGCAGTTGGGGGGGGGAGTACAATGAGCAGTTCTTC

abundance: -
v_gene: TRBV29-1
j_gene: TRBJ2-3
d_gene: TRBD2
CDR3aa: CSASTSGGSTDTQYF
CDR3nt: TGCAGCGCGTCAACTAGCGGGGGGAGCACAGATACGCAGTATTTT

abundance: -
v_gene: TRBV19
j_gene: TRBJ1-1
d_gene: -
CDR3aa: CASSHLRGTEAFF
CDR3nt: TGTGCCAGTAGCCACCTCAGGGGCACTGAAGCTTTCTTT

abundance: -
v_gene: TRBV5-6
j_gene: TRBJ2-1
d_gene: -
CDR3aa: CASSLRRGIYNEQFF
CDR3nt: TGTGCCAGCAGCTTGCGACGGGGAATCTACAATGAGCAGTTCTTC

abundance: -
v_gene: TRBV5-4
j_gene: TRBJ1-6
d_gene: -
CDR3aa: CASSLEGPYNSPLHF
CDR3nt: TGTGCCAGCAGCTTAGAAGGCCCCTATAATTCACCCCTCCACTTT